What follows are 3 T cell receptor beta chains derived from one specimen sequenced in a study of vaccination and CD4 T cells after COVID-19. Time point in this sample: late sampling 161 to 241 days after vaccination in three convalescent patients. Treatment denoted: approximately nine-day PBMC culture with coronavirus spike peptide pools or control peptides (ViraFEST assay). At the Johns Hopkins FTIC core, DNA taken from cultured CD4+ T cells was sequenced by way of the Oncomine TCR Beta short-read assay. TCRdb reprocessed the PCR reads with MiXCR, giving one entry per CDR3 protein. Among some 26,000 distinct CDR3 sequences, more than 35% were seen once, and the ten largest hold more than 4.5%. No antigens are known for them. The sequences come from CD4+ T cells from blood, cultured in vitro, collected about 7 months after SARS-CoV-2 vaccination. These TCRs come from a human donor who had recovered from COVID-19.

This clonotype was recorded a few times. The CDR3 bases are TGTGCCAGCAGGGGGAGTAGCACAGATACGCAGTATTTT. Residues: CASRGSSTDTQYF. The gene calls are TRBV27 and TRBJ2-3; tentatively, D is TRBD2 (5 bases). Germline CDR1 reads MNHEY; CDR2 reads SMNVEV (reference sequence). Trimming cost V 6 bases and J 0 bases, with 7 bases left between them. This CDR3 has 13 residues.

This clonotype was observed a handful of times. This chain uses TRBV21-1 with TRBJ2-7; the DNA was not compared with TRBD2, the D call given in the table. TRBV21-1 is recorded as a pseudogene. This CDR3 has 20 residues. CDR3 sequence reads: CASSRDRGRGLAGGIYEQYF. In DNA form, the CDR3 reads TGTGCCAGCAGCAGGGACAGGGGGCGAGGACTAGCGGGAGGGATCTACGAGCAGTACTTC.

V and J are TRBV20-1 and TRBJ2-1; 9 bases map to TRBD2. Germline values: CDR1 DFQATT, CDR2 SNEGSKA (reference sequence). The CDR3 length is 15 residues. Germline trimming cut 5 bases from V and 2 bases from J; bases unmatched to any gene: 7. CDR3 loop: CSAHHPSGTYNEQFF. The CDR3 DNA sequence: TGCAGTGCTCACCACCCTAGCGGGACCTACAATGAGCAGTTCTTC.